This T cell receptor (beta chain) was documented in a study of OX40 agonist ivuxolimab in advanced cancers. Study background: Patients assigned to dose escalation were diagnosed with hepatocellular carcinoma, melanoma, renal cell or head and neck cancer. Antecedent anti-PD-1, anti-PD-L1 or anti-CTLA-4 therapy was permissible, with roughly 36% having received some. Partial responses occurred in three patients (one hepatocellular carcinoma, two cutaneous melanoma).

Notes on this clone: Its antigen is not known.

The germline CDR1 and CDR2 sequences are MDHEN and SYDVKM. This CDR3 has 13 amino acids. V dropped 4 bases and J dropped 5 bases, with 11 bases sitting between them. Profiled with immunoSEQ multiplex PCR; TCRdb holds only in-frame clones, not every one. The sample has roughly 48,000 clones, around 89% seen once; the top ten hold less than 40%. Study-level results: Low clonal expansion, among the lowest seen, marked partial responders at 0.1-3.0 mg/kg.

Sequenced material: CD4+ or CD8+ T cells sorted from blood, taken in a trial of the OX40 agonist ivuxolimab. This receptor was taken from an adult with an advanced solid tumor such as melanoma, head and neck, liver or kidney cancer. This sequence joins TRBV28 and TRBJ1-1; D not resolved. CDR3 coding DNA: TGTGCCAGCAGTTCCCCCGGGAATACTGAAGCTTTCTTT. Translating it yields CASSSPGNTEAFF.